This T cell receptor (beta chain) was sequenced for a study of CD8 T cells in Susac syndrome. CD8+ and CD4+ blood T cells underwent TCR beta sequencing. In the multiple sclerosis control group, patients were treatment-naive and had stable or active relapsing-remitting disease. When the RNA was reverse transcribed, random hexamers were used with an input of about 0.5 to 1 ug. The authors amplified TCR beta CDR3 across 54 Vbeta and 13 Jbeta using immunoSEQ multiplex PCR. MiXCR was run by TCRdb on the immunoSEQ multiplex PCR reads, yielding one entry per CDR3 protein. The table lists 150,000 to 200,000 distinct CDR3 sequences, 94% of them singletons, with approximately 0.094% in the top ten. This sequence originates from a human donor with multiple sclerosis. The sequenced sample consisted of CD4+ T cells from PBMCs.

Written as DNA, the CDR3 is TGTGCCAGCAGCCCTCGGACGGGTTACACAGATACGCAGTATTTT. Translating gives CASSPRTGYTDTQYF. The chain joins TRBV12-3 or TRBV12-4 to TRBJ2-3; D is uncertain. Trimming stripped 6 bases from V and 2 bases from J, with 15 bases between. The CDR3 contains 15 residues.